This entry describes one T cell receptor beta chain. This specimen comes from a study of blood T cell repertoires in COVID-19. Across the whole study: Both acute and convalescent COVID-19 samples were obtained from the United States, Italy and Spain.

TCRdb keeps only in-frame clones here, not all; method: immunoSEQ multiplex PCR. The sample yields more than 110,000 clones, roughly 73% seen once. The receptor was derived from a woman between 50 and 59 years old with active or convalescent COVID-19. Sequenced: peripheral blood.

CDR3: CASSLVGARAEAFF. In DNA form, the CDR3 reads TGTGCCAGCAGCTTAGTGGGGGCTAGGGCTGAAGCTTTCTTT. The chain carries TRBV7-2 and TRBJ1-1; possibly TRBD1 for D (6 bases). The V gene lost 1 base and the J gene lost 6 bases, with 12 bases spanning the gap. The CDR3 is made up of 14 amino acids. The germline gives CDR1 SGHTA, CDR2 FQGNSA. The full variable domain, with the rest looked up from reference TRBV7-2 and TRBJ1-1, is GAGVSQSPSNKVTEKGKDVELRCDPISGHTALYWYRQSLGQGLEFLIYFQGNSAPDKSGLPSDRFSAERTGGSVSTLTIQRTQQEDSAVYLCASSLVGARAEAFFGQGTRLTVV.